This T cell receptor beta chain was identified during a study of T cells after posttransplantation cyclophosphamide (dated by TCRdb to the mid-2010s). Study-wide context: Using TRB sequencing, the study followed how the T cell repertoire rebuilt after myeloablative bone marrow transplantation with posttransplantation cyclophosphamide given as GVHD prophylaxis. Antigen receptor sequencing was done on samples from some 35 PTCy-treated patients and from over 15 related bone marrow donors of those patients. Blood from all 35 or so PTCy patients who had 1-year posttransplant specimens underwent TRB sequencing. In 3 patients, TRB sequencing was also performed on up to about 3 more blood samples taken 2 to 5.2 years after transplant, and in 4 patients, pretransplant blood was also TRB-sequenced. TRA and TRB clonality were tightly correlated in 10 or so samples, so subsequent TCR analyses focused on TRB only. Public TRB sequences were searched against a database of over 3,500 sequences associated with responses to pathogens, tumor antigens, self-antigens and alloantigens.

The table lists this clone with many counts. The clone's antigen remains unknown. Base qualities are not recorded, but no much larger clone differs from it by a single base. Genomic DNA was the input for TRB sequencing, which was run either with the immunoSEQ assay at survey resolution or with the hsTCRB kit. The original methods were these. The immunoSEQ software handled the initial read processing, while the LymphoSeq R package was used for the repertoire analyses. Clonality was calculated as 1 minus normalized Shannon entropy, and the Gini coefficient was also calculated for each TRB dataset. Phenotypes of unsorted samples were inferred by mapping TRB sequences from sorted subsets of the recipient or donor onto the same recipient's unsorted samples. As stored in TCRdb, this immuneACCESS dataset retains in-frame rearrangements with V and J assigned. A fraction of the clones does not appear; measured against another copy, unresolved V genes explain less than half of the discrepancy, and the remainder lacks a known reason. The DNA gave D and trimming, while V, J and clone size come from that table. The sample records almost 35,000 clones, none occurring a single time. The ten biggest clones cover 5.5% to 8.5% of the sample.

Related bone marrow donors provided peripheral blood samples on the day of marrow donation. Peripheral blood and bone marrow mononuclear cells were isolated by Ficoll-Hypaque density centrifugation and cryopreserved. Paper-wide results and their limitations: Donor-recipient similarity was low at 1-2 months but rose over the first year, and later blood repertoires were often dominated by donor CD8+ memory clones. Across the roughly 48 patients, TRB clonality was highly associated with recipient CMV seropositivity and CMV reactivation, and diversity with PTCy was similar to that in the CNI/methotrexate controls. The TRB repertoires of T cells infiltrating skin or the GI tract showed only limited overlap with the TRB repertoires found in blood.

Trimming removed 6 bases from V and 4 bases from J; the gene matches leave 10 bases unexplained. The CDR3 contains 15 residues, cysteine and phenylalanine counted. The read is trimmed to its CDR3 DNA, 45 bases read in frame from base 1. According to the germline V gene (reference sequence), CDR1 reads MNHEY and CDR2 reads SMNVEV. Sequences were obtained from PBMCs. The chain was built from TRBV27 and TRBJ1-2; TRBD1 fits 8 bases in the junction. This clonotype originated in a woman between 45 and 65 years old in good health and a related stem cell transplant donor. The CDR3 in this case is CASSSTQGAFYGYTF. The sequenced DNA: TGTGCCAGCAGCTCTACCCAGGGGGCTTTCTATGGCTACACCTTC.